The source of this T cell receptor (beta chain) is a study of T cells in Graves' hyperthyroidism and ophthalmopathy (dated by TCRdb to about 2019). For context, the study as a whole: Peripheral blood samples were taken at initial diagnosis, before any treatment was given. The paper reports TCR Vbeta CDR3 sequencing of 130 to 150 peripheral blood samples: approximately 43 ophthalmopathy, fewer than 80 hyperthyroidism and around 17 progressor patients. In addition, the study compared T-cell repertoires in thyroid tissue and in blood from about 6 Graves' hyperthyroidism patients. The roughly 90 discovery patients were divided at random into training and test sets in a 7:3 ratio. After sampling, hyperthyroidism patients received methimazole starting at 30 mg daily, and ophthalmopathy patients received high-dose intravenous methylprednisolone. TCR V-J signatures able to tell the groups apart were searched for in a discovery cohort of 100 patients, of whom roughly 42 had Graves' ophthalmopathy and about 60 had stable Graves' hyperthyroidism. Whether ophthalmopathy could be predicted prospectively was tested in an independent validation cohort made up of 18 to 20 hyperthyroidism patients plus 17 patients who later progressed to ophthalmopathy.

The TCR beta CDR3 regions were amplified from the RNA transcripts. The TCR CDR3 was subjected to a first round of RT-PCR using the HTBI primer set and the Qiagen OneStep RT-PCR kit. A second multiplex PCR round built the libraries, followed by size selection and purification. Sequencing of the libraries was done on an Illumina HiSeq2000 using paired-end 100 bp reads. On the study's bioinformatics: SOAPnuke was used to process the raw data, removing reads that contained adapters or uncalled bases, had a mean Phred below 15, or lacked an exact match to the constant primer or identifier. COPE v1.2.5 was used to merge the high-quality paired reads, and each unique nucleotide sequence was defined as a clonotype. MiTCR v1.1 was used to align the clonotypes against IMGT TRBV, TRBD and TRBJ reference segments. Only V-J combinations with frequency above 0.0001, covering about 99% of repertoires, were analysed. A TCS score was defined as the ratio between F50 (clonal expansion) and ExV (chaos), using BLOSUM62-based TCRdist between CDR3 peptides within each V-J. Welch's t-statistics and random forest reduced around 550 V-J features to roughly 13, which were used in a naive Bayes classifier (R e1071). The public reads were reprocessed in TCRdb via fastp at Q25 and MiXCR, keeping in-frame beta chains. Every entry covers one CDR3 protein and lists the most common genes and DNA from its rows. These V and J calls derive from TCRdb rather than the authors' analysis. The sample has about 720,000 distinct CDR3 sequences on record, roughly 15% of them singletons. Around 8.1% of the sample comes from the top ten.

A note on this clonotype: Its antigen specificity is not known. No base-level quality is on record; no much larger clone is a single base apart.

A patient counted as having stable Graves' hyperthyroidism if no progression to ophthalmopathy occurred over 18 months of follow-up. Hyperthyroidism patients were newly diagnosed, with disease duration under 2 months, and aged 18 to 65 years. Patients with uncontrolled infections, other autoimmune diseases, pregnancy or lactation were excluded. Diagnoses relied on clinical symptoms, serum thyroxine and TRAb, thyroid ultrasound and orbital computed tomography. Ficoll-Paque density gradient centrifugation was used to isolate PBMCs from 8.5 to 10 ml of fresh peripheral blood. Trizol reagent was used to extract total RNA, and RNA quality was then checked on an Agilent 2100 Bioanalyzer. Overall study results and their limits: A 13 V-J signature model separated ophthalmopathy from stable hyperthyroidism, with 87.88% sensitivity and 81.08% specificity in cross-validation and 80%/75% in testing. Blood samples also contained most of the expanded thyroid clonotypes (frequency above 0.001), which suggests that blood repertoires may reflect thyroid immune responses. Sample size was not statistically predetermined, and blinding of investigators to group allocation was not performed. During validation, the model predicted progression to ophthalmopathy a median of approximately 6.5 months ahead of onset, with just under 71% sensitivity and about 72% specificity.

The CDR3 numbers 17 residues from cysteine through phenylalanine. Just the 51-base CDR3 DNA is kept, in frame starting at base 1. CDR1 and CDR2, per the germline V gene, are MNHNS and SASEGT. Trimming accounts for 7 bases at V and 2 bases at J, while the number of junction bases matched to no gene is 12. The sequencing sample was made of blood. Recombination connected TRBV6-1 to TRBJ2-1, and 9 bases in between align with TRBD1. This clonotype was obtained from a man younger than 30 with Graves' hyperthyroidism. At the DNA level, the sequence is TGTGCCAGCAAGGGAGACAGGGGGACTTCCCCCTACAATGAGCAGTTCTTC. Its coded protein is CASKGDRGTSPYNEQFF.